This TCR beta chain was retrieved from a study of early T cells in non-severe SARS-CoV-2 infection. Turning to the study itself: Whole-blood bulk RNA, unsorted, was sequenced, and chains were unpaired. Points from the study as a whole: VDJdb-based matching was biased toward anti-spike CD8 responses and missed private and CD4 specificities.

This clonotype showed up just once. Its antigen is not known. Individual cDNA molecules received unique molecular identifiers. TCRdb used MiXCR to reprocess the 5' RACE reads, holding one entry per CDR3 protein. The repertoire has more than 45,000 distinct CDR3 sequences, around 12% of them found once; the top ten carry over 3%. The sample comprised whole blood. The clonotype was recovered from an adult who was a healthcare worker with PCR-confirmed SARS-CoV-2 infection or an uninfected control (not recorded which).

The DNA of the CDR3 is TGTGCCAGCAGCCTCGTTGGCACAGATACGCAGTATTTT. Its protein is CASSLVGTDTQYF. This chain uses TRBV27 with TRBJ2-3; D not resolved. Germline V gene data show CDR1 as MNHEY and CDR2 as SMNVEV (reference sequence). The V end was cut by 6 bases, the J end by 1 base, with 8 bases between. This CDR3 region has 13 residues.